This T cell receptor (beta chain) appears in the sequencing data of a study of T cell repertoires in cytomegalovirus infection. On the study more broadly: HLA-B-restricted CMV epitopes that are well studied, plus recently identified HLA-C-restricted ones, were used by the study. Indications of both CMV infection and matching HLA type were provided by public TCR beta signatures. Study-level findings and limits: Pooled public TCR beta family frequency picked out CMV carriers with the relevant HLA. It was HLA-C-restricted CMV-specific TCR beta clonotypes that dominated the response ex vivo.

A word on this clonotype: Its target is unknown.

Germline lookup yields CDR1 SQVTM and CDR2 ANQGSEA. V was cut by 6 bases and J by 8 bases, with 16 bases left in between. This CDR3 comprises 12 residues. TCRdb reprocessed the reads with MiXCR, giving one entry per CDR3 protein. The table shows 700,000 to 850,000 distinct CDR3 sequences, with around a third occurring only once. This clonotype originated in a human donor in good health (CMV status not recorded). Some clones in this sample may be carry-over from other donors' samples. The chain uses TRBV29-1 and TRBJ1-2, with a possible D match to TRBD1 (5 bases). Sequencing was performed on cultured CD8+ T cells from PBMCs, taken from culture after CMV antigen stimulation. The DNA for the CDR3 is TGCAGCGTACAGGACTCAAATTTGGGCTACACCTTC. As protein: CSVQDSNLGYTF.